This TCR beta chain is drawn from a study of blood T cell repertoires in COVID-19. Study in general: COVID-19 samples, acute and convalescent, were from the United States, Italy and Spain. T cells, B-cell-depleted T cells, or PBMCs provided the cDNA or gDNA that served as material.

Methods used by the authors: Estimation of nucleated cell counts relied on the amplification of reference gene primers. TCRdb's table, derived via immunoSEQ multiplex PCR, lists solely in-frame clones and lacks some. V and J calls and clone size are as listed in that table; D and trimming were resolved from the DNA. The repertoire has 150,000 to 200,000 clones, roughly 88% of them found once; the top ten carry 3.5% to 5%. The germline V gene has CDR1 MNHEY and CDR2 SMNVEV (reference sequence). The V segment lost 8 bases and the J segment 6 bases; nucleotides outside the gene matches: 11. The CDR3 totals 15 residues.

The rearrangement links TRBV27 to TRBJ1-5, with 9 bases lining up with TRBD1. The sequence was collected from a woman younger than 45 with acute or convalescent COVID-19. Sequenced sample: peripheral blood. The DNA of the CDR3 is TGTGCCAGCGGTACAGGGGGCGAAGTGATTCAGCCCCAGCATTTT. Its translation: CASGTGGEVIQPQHF.